The 16 T cell receptor beta chains below come from one sample, sequenced in a study of blood T cell repertoires in COVID-19. Method: immunoSEQ multiplex PCR; TCRdb's copy keeps in-frame clones and lacks some. The sample records some 230,000 clones, roughly 85% being singletons. Sequencing was done on a sample of peripheral blood. The origin of the receptors is a man aged 35 to 55 with acute or convalescent COVID-19.

This clone was observed a single time. The rearrangement joins TRBV4-3 to TRBJ2-7; D possibly corresponds to TRBD2 (6 bases). CDR3 length: 14 amino acids. The germline CDR1 and CDR2 sequences are LGHNA and YSLEER. With 4 bases removed from V and 1 base from J, the gap between germline ends came to 11 bases. For the CDR3, the DNA is TGCGCCAGCAGCCCCGGGACTGGGTCCTACGAGCAGTACTTC. The encoded protein is CASSPGTGSYEQYF.

The gene calls are TRBV5-4 and TRBJ2-1, with 7 bases that match TRBD2. Germline V lookup: CDR1 SGHNT, CDR2 YYREEE (reference sequence). With 0 bases clipped from V and 5 bases from J, the junction kept 5 bases outside the gene matches. The CDR3 runs 15 residues. The CDR3 spells CASSLGGGSHNEQFF. The CDR3 DNA reads TGTGCCAGCAGCTTGGGGGGGGGTTCGCACAATGAGCAGTTCTTC.

Only a few counts were recorded for this clone. The genes are TRBV7-8 and TRBJ1-2, with D perhaps matching TRBD1 (6 bases). The CDR3 covers 14 residues. Trimming cost V 4 bases and J 4 bases, with 13 bases left between them. The germline V gene has CDR1 SGHVS and CDR2 FQNEAQ. The CDR3 protein is CASSWYRVSYGYTF. CDR3 coding DNA: TGTGCCAGCAGCTGGTACAGGGTGAGCTATGGCTACACCTTC.

The chain carries TRBV28 and TRBJ2-2; D is unclear. The germline V gene has CDR1 MDHEN and CDR2 SYDVKM. The CDR3 length is 11 residues. Deletions cut 2 bases from V and 10 bases from J, with 5 bases between. The CDR3 nucleotides are TGTGCCAGCAGTTTAGGGCTGGAGCTGTTTTTT. Amino acids: CASSLGLELFF.

V and J are TRBV6-2 or TRBV6-3 and TRBJ2-7, with TRBD1 matching over 8 bases. V shed 5 bases, J shed 4 bases, and the junction held 7 bases outside the gene matches. This CDR3 spans 14 amino acids. Looked up from germline, CDR1 is MNHEY and CDR2 is SVGEGT. CDR3 sequence reads: CASSVRQGNYEQYF. In nucleotides, the CDR3 is TGTGCCAGCAGTGTACGACAGGGGAATTACGAGCAGTACTTC.

The chain uses TRBV5-8 and TRBJ2-5; D not certain. The CDR3 is 14 residues long. Trimming stripped 7 bases from V and 0 bases from J, with 13 bases between. Germline V lookup: CDR1 SGHTS, CDR2 YDEGEE. CDR3 bases: TGTGCCAGCCCGTTGGCCCCGTACCAAGAGACCCAGTACTTC. Its translation: CASPLAPYQETQYF. The full variable domain, in which reference TRBV5-8 and TRBJ2-5 provide the parts outside the CDR3, is EAGVTQSPTHLIKTRGQQATLRCSPISGHTSVYWYQQALGLGLQFLLWYDEGEERNRGNFPPRFSGRQFPNYSSELNVNALELEDSALYLCASPLAPYQETQYFGPGTRLLVL.

V gene TRBV13 combines with J gene TRBJ1-4; 8 nucleotides match TRBD1. Germline CDR1 PRHDT, CDR2 FYEKMQ (reference sequence). The CDR3 runs to 15 residues. V was pared by 5 bases and J by 3 bases, with 5 bases of the junction left unmatched. The CDR3 region has the DNA TGTGCCAGCAGCGCATACAGGGGGGCTAATGAAAAACTGTTTTTT. This gives the protein CASSAYRGANEKLFF.

The chain joins TRBV4-1 to TRBJ1-2; a possible D gene is TRBD1 (5 bases). The CDR3 length is 19 residues. CDR1 MGHRA and CDR2 YSYEKL come from the germline V gene. The V end lost 1 base, the J end lost 4 bases, and 25 bases lay between the germline ends. DNA of the CDR3: TGCGCCAGCAGCCAAGGGGGCCTTGACAGACCCCGACTGATCTATGGCTACACCTTC. It is translated as CASSQGGLDRPRLIYGYTF.

This chain joins TRBV6-5 and TRBJ2-3; 8 bases line up with TRBD1. This CDR3 comprises 14 residues. The ends lost 7 bases at V and 1 base at J; junction bases unmatched: 4. The V gene's germline CDR1 is MNHEY and CDR2 SVGAGI. The chain's CDR3 is CASKLDRGTDTQYF. The DNA of the CDR3 is TGTGCCAGCAAATTGGACAGGGGCACAGATACGCAGTATTTT.

This clone occurred once. The chain is built from TRBV2 and TRBJ2-1; weak D call: TRBD1 (6 bases). Germline V gene lookup returns CDR1 SNHLY and CDR2 FYNNEI. V lost 6 bases to trimming and J lost 1 base, with 13 bases between them. This CDR3 comprises 15 residues. The CDR3 protein is CASRQGLGSYNEQFF. The CDR3 coding sequence is TGTGCCAGCAGACAGGGCTTGGGGTCCTACAATGAGCAGTTCTTC.

The V gene is TRBV27, the J gene TRBJ1-1; possibly TRBD1 for D (6 bases). Deletions cut 9 bases from V and 6 bases from J, with 17 bases between. The germline CDR1 and CDR2 sequences are MNHEY and SMNVEV (reference sequence). This CDR3 is 13 amino acids long. The CDR3 DNA is TGTGCCAGGGATACAGGGCCGGGTCCTGAAGCTTTCTTT. Protein product: CARDTGPGPEAFF.

The chain is built from TRBV7-9 and TRBJ1-4; maybe TRBD1 (5 bases). Germline V CDR1 and CDR2: SEHNR, FQNEAQ (reference sequence). This CDR3 comprises 13 residues. The germline V and J ends were trimmed by 2 bases and 12 bases, with 13 bases remaining between them. CDR3: CASSLSGLGELFF. For the CDR3, the DNA is TGTGCCAGCAGCTTATCAGGCTTAGGGGAACTGTTTTTT.

This chain links TRBV9 with TRBJ1-4; 8 positions match TRBD1. The CDR3 length is 17 residues. The V segment lost 3 bases and the J segment 0 bases; nucleotides outside the gene matches: 7. Germline V gene sequence: CDR1 SGDLS, CDR2 YYNGEE. CDR3 DNA sequence: TGTGCCAGCAGCGGCGCCGGGACAGGAGCAACTAATGAAAAACTGTTTTTT. Amino acid sequence: CASSGAGTGATNEKLFF.

This clone was found once. The rearrangement uses TRBV30 and TRBJ1-4, with D uncertain. V shed 5 bases and J shed 4 bases, with 14 bases lying between them. There are 14 residues in the CDR3. Germline V lookup: CDR1 GTSNPN, CDR2 SVGIG (reference sequence). The chain's CDR3 is CAWSSWAFNEKLFF. In DNA form, the CDR3 reads TGTGCCTGGTCGTCCTGGGCTTTTAATGAAAAACTGTTTTTT.

J is TRBJ1-5 and V is TRBV5-8; 7 nucleotides line up with TRBD1. The V gene end was trimmed by 4 bases and the J gene end by 2 bases; junction bases not matched to a gene: 12. In germline, CDR1 is SGHTS, CDR2 YDEGEE. The CDR3 loop spans 17 amino acids. CDR3 sequence: CASSPGQMAGGNQPQHF. CDR3 DNA sequence: TGTGCCAGCAGCCCGGGACAGATGGCGGGCGGCAATCAGCCCCAGCATTTT.

This clone was observed a handful of times. V is TRBV12-3 or TRBV12-4 and J is TRBJ2-3, with 10 bases aligning to TRBD2. V lost 11 bases, J lost 8 bases, and 10 bases stayed unmatched. The CDR3 loop spans 13 amino acids. The CDR3 region has the DNA TGTGCCTCCCAGAGCGGGGGGGCTAGTACGCAGTATTTT. It codes for CASQSGGASTQYF.